Each of the 31 T cell receptor beta chains below was sequenced from the same sample in a study of blood T cell repertoires in COVID-19 (dated by TCRdb to 2018 to 2021). Libraries were prepared through the immunoSEQ multiplex PCR assay. In TCRdb, the immuneACCESS table is reduced to in-frame sequences with V and J assigned. These tables do not hold every clone; where another copy was compared, an unresolved V gene accounts for under half, and the others remain unexplained. Recorded for this sample are over 350,000 clones; 85% to 90% of them occurred a single time. Roughly 9.4% of the sample lies in the top ten. The sample comprised PBMCs or T cells enriched from blood (not recorded which). The source of these receptors is a woman between 45 and 65 years old who had recovered from COVID-19.

This clone has only a few counts. The chain has TRBV6-5 and TRBJ1-2; possibly TRBD1 for D (5 bases). The CDR3 is made up of 12 amino acids. Trimming took off 8 bases at V and 6 bases at J, with 13 bases between the two ends. CDR1 is MNHEY, CDR2 SVGAGI, per germline. The CDR3 region has the DNA TGTGCCAGCGGGACTCCTCTTGATGGCTACACCTTC. Translation: CASGTPLDGYTF.

The CDR3: CAWSREANEQYF. The CDR3 bases are TGTGCCTGGAGTCGGGAGGCCAACGAGCAGTACTTC. V usage is TRBV30 and J usage is TRBJ2-7; TRBD2 matches at 7 bases. The V gene's germline CDR1 is GTSNPN and CDR2 SVGIG (reference sequence). V shed 2 bases, J shed 5 bases, and the junction held 3 bases outside the gene matches. The CDR3 is 12 residues long. The full variable domain, completed using reference TRBV30 and TRBJ2-7, is SQTIHQWPATLVQPVGSPLSLECTVEGTSNPNLYWYRQAAGRGLQLLFYSVGIGQISSEVPQNLSASRPQDRQFILSSKKLLLSDSGFYLCAWSREANEQYFGPGTRLTVT.

The V and J genes are TRBV20-1 and TRBJ1-1; D ambiguous. Trimming took 3 bases from V and 3 from J, leaving 14 bases between them. There are 14 residues in the CDR3. Germline assignment: CDR1 DFQATT and CDR2 SNEGSKA (reference sequence). CDR3 protein: CSASLAAGYTEAFF. The CDR3 region has the DNA TGCAGTGCTAGTTTGGCCGCAGGCTACACTGAAGCTTTCTTT.

The sample holds one count of this clone. The chain carries TRBV5-5 and TRBJ1-3, with D possibly TRBD1 on 5 matching bases. The CDR3 is made up of 12 amino acids. Germline-derived CDR1 and CDR2 are SGHKS and YYEKEE (reference sequence). V lost 7 bases and J lost 0, with 5 bases in between. CDR3 bases: TGTGCCAGCCAGGGCTCTGGAAACACCATATATTTT. It translates to CASQGSGNTIYF. Full variable domain (rest looked up from reference TRBV5-5 and TRBJ1-3): DAGVTQSPTHLIKTRGQQVTLRCSPISGHKSVSWYQQVLGQGPQFIFQYYEKEERGRGNFPDRFSARQFPNYSSELNVNALLLGDSALYLCASQGSGNTIYFGEGSWLTVV.

The chain recombines TRBV11-1 with TRBJ2-7; 8 bases are shared with TRBD2. The V segment lost 3 bases and the J segment 5 bases; nucleotides outside the gene matches: 9. CDR3 length: 15 residues. Germline loops: CDR1 SGHAT, CDR2 FQDESV (reference sequence). The CDR3 sequence: CASSFLRGGFHEQYF. CDR3 nucleotides: TGTGCCAGCAGCTTTTTACGCGGGGGGTTCCACGAGCAGTACTTC.

This clone was detected only once. V and J are TRBV6-6 and TRBJ1-6, with TRBD1 as a possible D gene (5 bases). The V gene's germline CDR1 is MNHNY and CDR2 SVGAGI (reference sequence). V lost 6 bases to trimming and J lost 7 bases, with 13 bases between them. The CDR3 has 14 amino acids. CDR3 nucleotide sequence: TGTGCCAGCAGGGACGACAGCCCCAATTCACCCCTCCACTTT. This codes for CASRDDSPNSPLHF.

V gene TRBV5-1 combines with J gene TRBJ2-1, with 7 bases aligning to TRBD1. This CDR3 is 15 amino acids long. CDR1 is SGHRS, CDR2 YFSETQ, per germline. V was clipped by 7 bases and J by 0 bases; unmatched bases: 7. The CDR3 region is CASQEQGSSYNEQFF. The CDR3 DNA follows: TGCGCCAGCCAAGAACAGGGGAGCTCCTACAATGAGCAGTTCTTC.

The chain joins TRBV25-1 to TRBJ2-3; a weak D match, TRBD1 (5 bases). The germline V gene has CDR1 MGHDK and CDR2 SYGVNS. V shed 6 bases and J shed 6 bases, with 13 bases lying between them. The CDR3 runs to 13 residues. CDR3 region: CASRQVDQDTQYF. The CDR3 DNA reads TGTGCCAGCAGACAGGTAGACCAGGATACGCAGTATTTT.

This chain uses TRBV5-1 with TRBJ2-5, with 14 bases fitting TRBD2. CDR1 is SGHRS and CDR2 is YFSETQ in the germline V gene. The J segment lost 5 bases and the V segment lost 4 bases, leaving 7 bases of the junction unmatched. The CDR3 length is 16 residues. Here the CDR3 reads CASSPGTSGGPETQYF. CDR3 nucleotides: TGCGCCAGCAGCCCCGGGACTAGCGGGGGACCTGAGACCCAGTACTTC.

The V and J genes are TRBV7-2 and TRBJ1-2, with D perhaps TRBD1 (5 bases). The CDR3 runs to 15 residues. Germline V gene lookup returns CDR1 SGHTA and CDR2 FQGNSA. Trimming removed 6 bases at V and 4 bases at J, with 18 bases between. This CDR3 reads CASSYYIRDSYGYTF. The CDR3 bases are TGTGCCAGCAGTTACTATATCAGGGACTCCTATGGCTACACCTTC.

This clone was counted between two and nine times. The chain combines TRBV7-9 with TRBJ1-5, with a tentative D call TRBD1 (6 bases). Germline lookup yields CDR1 SEHNR and CDR2 FQNEAQ (reference sequence). Trimming removed 1 base from V and 6 bases from J, with 10 bases in between. CDR3 length: 14 residues. DNA of the CDR3: TGTGCCAGCAGCTTAGAGGGGACACGTCAGCCCCAGCATTTT. It specifies CASSLEGTRQPQHF.

This chain connects TRBV10-3 to TRBJ1-5, with D tentatively TRBD1 (6 bases). Germline CDR1 ENHRY, CDR2 SYGVKD. The V gene lost 10 bases and the J gene lost 2 bases, with 18 bases spanning the gap. The CDR3 runs to 15 residues. For the CDR3, the DNA is TGTGCCACCCAGGGGAGCGGTGGGGGCAATCAGCCCCAGCATTTT. As protein: CATQGSGGGNQPQHF.

The chain recombines TRBV6-5 with TRBJ2-7, with TRBD1 matching over 8 bases. The CDR3 is made up of 14 amino acids. Trimming took 4 bases from V and 3 from J; bases not matched to a gene: 5. Germline-derived CDR1 and CDR2 are MNHEY and SVGAGI. The CDR3 nucleotides are TGTGCCAGCAGTTTGACAGGGGTTCACTACGAGCAGTACTTC. It specifies CASSLTGVHYEQYF.

V and J are TRBV27 and TRBJ2-7, with 7 bases matching TRBD1. The length of the CDR3 is 14 residues. The germline CDR1 and CDR2 sequences are MNHEY and SMNVEV (reference sequence). Trimming cost V 5 bases and J 2 bases; bases outside gene matches: 6. CDR3 region: CASSPRDRTYEQYF. Written as DNA, the CDR3 is TGTGCCAGCAGTCCCCGGGACAGAACCTACGAGCAGTACTTC.

The chain employs TRBV19 and TRBJ2-1, with TRBD2 matching over 15 bases. Trimming at V came to 4 bases and at J to 8 bases, leaving 9 bases not matched to a gene. This CDR3 is built from 17 residues. Looked up from germline, CDR1 is LNHDA and CDR2 is SQIVND (reference sequence). This CDR3 is CASSTPSGTSGGYEQFF. The CDR3 region has the DNA TGTGCCAGTAGTACCCCCTCGGGGACTAGCGGGGGGTATGAGCAGTTCTTC.

J is TRBJ1-2 and V is TRBV15, with D maybe TRBD1 (5 bases). Trimming removed 0 bases at V and 3 bases at J, with 14 bases between. The germline gives CDR1 LNHNV, CDR2 YYDKDF (reference sequence). The CDR3 sequence is 16 residues long. CDR3 sequence reads: CATSRDRSGTHYGYTF. CDR3 DNA: TGTGCCACCAGCAGAGATCGATCAGGGACTCACTATGGCTACACCTTC.

The genes are TRBV12-3 or TRBV12-4 and TRBJ1-5; 9 nucleotides align to TRBD1. The CDR3 extends over 13 amino acids. The V and J ends lost 5 bases and 7 bases, in that order; junction bases with no gene match: 3. The CDR3 DNA follows: TGTGCCAGCAGTCCAACAGGGGGCCAGCCCCAGCATTTT. Translating it yields CASSPTGGQPQHF.

This chain joins TRBV4-2 and TRBJ1-1; weak D call: TRBD1 (5 bases). V lost 2 bases, J lost 1 base, and 8 bases lay in between. This CDR3 comprises 14 residues. Germline assignment: CDR1 LGHNA and CDR2 YNFKEQ. CDR3 DNA: TGTGCCAGCAGCCAAATGGACAAGAACACTGAAGCTTTCTTT. It yields the protein CASSQMDKNTEAFF.

The V call is TRBV11-3, the J call TRBJ2-1; 7 bases are shared with TRBD2. In germline, CDR1 is SGHNT, CDR2 YENEEA. The length of the CDR3 is 13 residues. Trimming cost V 3 bases and J 7 bases; bases outside gene matches: 3. The CDR3: CASSFSGRNEQFF. CDR3 sequence (DNA): TGTGCCAGCAGCTTTTCCGGGAGGAATGAGCAGTTCTTC.

The chain recombines TRBV4-2 with TRBJ2-2, with D uncertain. CDR3 length: 13 residues. Trimming shortened V by 1 base and J by 7 bases, and 7 bases separated the two germline ends. Germline values: CDR1 LGHNA, CDR2 YNFKEQ. Here the CDR3 DNA reads TGTGCCAGCAGCCAAGTGTCAATCGGGGAGCTGTTTTTT. It yields the protein CASSQVSIGELFF.

V is TRBV5-6 and J is TRBJ2-7, with 11 positions matching TRBD1. The CDR3 is 14 residues long. V trimming: 3 bases; J trimming: 2 bases; junction bases outside the gene matches: 1. Germline V lookup: CDR1 SGHDT, CDR2 YYEEEE. CDR3 coding DNA: TGTGCCAGCAGCTGGGGACAGGGGGCCTACGAGCAGTACTTC. It translates to CASSWGQGAYEQYF.

A remark on this clone: This specimen includes other DNA sequences encoding the same CDR3. J is TRBJ1-3 and V is TRBV2; D gene ambiguous. Germline lookup yields CDR1 SNHLY and CDR2 FYNNEI. V lost 5 bases and J lost 4, with 3 bases in between. The CDR3 consists of 11 residues. The CDR3 protein is CASSSGNTIYF. CDR3 coding DNA: TGTGCCAGCAGTTCGGGAAACACCATATATTTT.

This chain uses TRBV19 with TRBJ1-5, with D possibly matching TRBD1 (5 bases). Between the trimmed V and J ends, which lost 4 bases and 1 base, there was a span of 14 bases. The CDR3 runs to 16 residues. CDR1 LNHDA and CDR2 SQIVND come from the germline V gene (reference sequence). This CDR3 reads CASSKGAAGSNQPQHF. The CDR3 DNA sequence: TGTGCCAGTAGTAAAGGGGCAGCTGGAAGCAATCAGCCCCAGCATTTT. Variable domain in full (rest from reference TRBV19 and TRBJ1-5): DGGITQSPKYLFRKEGQNVTLSCEQNLNHDAMYWYRQDPGQGLRLIYYSQIVNDFQKGDIAEGYSVSREKKESFPLTVTSAQKNPTAFYLCASSKGAAGSNQPQHFGDGTRLSIL.

The table lists this clone with a count of one. This chain uses TRBV30 with TRBJ1-5; 10 bases are shared with TRBD1. The CDR3 spans 21 residues. V was pared by 0 bases and J by 3 bases, with 20 bases of the junction left unmatched. CDR1 is GTSNPN, CDR2 SVGIG, per germline (reference sequence). This CDR3 is CAWSVGAGVYRDRGNNQPQHF. Here the CDR3 DNA reads TGTGCCTGGAGTGTAGGGGCCGGTGTTTACCGGGACAGGGGAAACAATCAGCCCCAGCATTTT.

The chain has TRBV28 and TRBJ1-2; D not resolved. Germline assignment: CDR1 MDHEN and CDR2 SYDVKM. The CDR3 is 13 amino acids. The V end was cut by 6 bases, the J end by 6 bases, with 14 bases between. In DNA form, the CDR3 reads TGTGCCAGCAGCCCTCAATGGTCGGATGGCTACACCTTC. Amino acid sequence: CASSPQWSDGYTF.

This clone was counted a few times. This chain uses TRBV3-1 (or the pseudogene TRBV3-2) with TRBJ1-3; D remains ambiguous. The germline gives CDR1 LGHDT, CDR2 YNNKEL (reference sequence). The length of the CDR3 is 14 residues. V was trimmed by 0 bases and J by 2 bases, leaving 5 bases between them. The CDR3 region is CASSQEGAGNTIYF. The CDR3 DNA reads TGTGCCAGCAGCCAAGAGGGCGCTGGAAACACCATATATTTT.

This clone was counted only a few times. The V gene is TRBV18, the J gene TRBJ1-1, with 9 bases that match TRBD1. Trimming took 3 bases from V and 0 from J; bases not matched to a gene: 5. The CDR3 length is 16 residues. Germline assignment: CDR1 KGHSH and CDR2 LQKENI. The CDR3 DNA sequence: TGTGCCAGCTCACCCAACAGGGGGCCCATGAACACTGAAGCTTTCTTT. This codes for CASSPNRGPMNTEAFF.

The rearrangement uses TRBV19 and TRBJ2-2; weak D call: TRBD1 (5 bases). V was pared by 0 bases and J by 6 bases, with 11 bases between. Germline assignment: CDR1 LNHDA and CDR2 SQIVND (reference sequence). CDR3 length: 15 amino acids. The CDR3 DNA follows: TGTGCCAGTAGTATAGAGGCAGGGTGGGCCGGGGAGCTGTTTTTT. Its protein product is CASSIEAGWAGELFF. Combining the CDR3 with reference TRBV19 and TRBJ2-2 gives the whole variable domain DGGITQSPKYLFRKEGQNVTLSCEQNLNHDAMYWYRQDPGQGLRLIYYSQIVNDFQKGDIAEGYSVSREKKESFPLTVTSAQKNPTAFYLCASSIEAGWAGELFFGEGSRLTVL.

The chain couples TRBV3-1 (or the pseudogene TRBV3-2) to TRBJ2-1, with D unresolved. This CDR3 contains 13 residues. Trimming removed 0 bases at V and 13 bases at J, with 13 bases between. From germline, CDR1 is LGHDT and CDR2 YNNKEL (reference sequence). CDR3 in DNA: TGTGCCAGCAGCCAAGACGTAGCTTCCCGACAGTTCTTC. As protein: CASSQDVASRQFF.

The V gene is TRBV5-5, the J gene TRBJ1-3; possibly TRBD1 for D (5 bases). The CDR3 runs 14 residues. CDR1 is SGHKS and CDR2 is YYEKEE in the germline V gene (reference sequence). Trimming cost V 4 bases and J 0 bases, with 8 bases left between them. The CDR3 loop reads CASSQTDSGNTIYF. Here the CDR3 DNA reads TGTGCCAGCAGCCAGACAGACTCTGGAAACACCATATATTTT.

CDR3 sequence: CASSLVGQAYEQYF. The CDR3 coding sequence is TGTGCCAGCAGCTTGGTAGGACAGGCCTACGAGCAGTACTTC. The chain uses TRBV5-4 and TRBJ2-7; the match to TRBD1 covers 7 bases. Germline V gene data show CDR1 as SGHNT and CDR2 as YYREEE (reference sequence). The CDR3 length is 14 residues. V lost 0 bases to trimming and J lost 2 bases; unmatched junction nucleotides: 2.